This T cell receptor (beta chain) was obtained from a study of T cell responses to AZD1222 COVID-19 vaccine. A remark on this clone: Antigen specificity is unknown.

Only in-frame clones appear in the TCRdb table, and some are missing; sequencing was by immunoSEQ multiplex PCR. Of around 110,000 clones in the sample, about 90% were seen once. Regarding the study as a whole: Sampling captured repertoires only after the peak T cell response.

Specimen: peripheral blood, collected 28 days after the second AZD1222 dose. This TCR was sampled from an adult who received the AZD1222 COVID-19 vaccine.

The chain's CDR3 is CASSLTGDNEKLFF. The CDR3 coding sequence is TGTGCCAGCAGCCTGACAGGGGATAATGAAAAACTGTTTTTT. V is TRBV28 and J is TRBJ1-4; the match to TRBD1 covers 8 bases. Losses at the gene ends were 6 bases for V and 4 bases for J; bases not matched to a gene: 4. This CDR3 has 14 amino acids. CDR1 is MDHEN, CDR2 SYDVKM, per germline.